The next 2 T cell receptor beta chains were all read from a single sample in a study of cytomegalovirus exposure and HLA in healthy donors. With 60 Vbeta and 13 Jbeta primers, the PCR was carried out. Profiling relied on immunoSEQ multiplex PCR, and the TCRdb table lists in-frame clones only, not all of them. The table includes about 150,000 clones, approximately 79% detected once. The sequencing input was PBMCs. Every receptor here comes from a woman in her 50s in good health and CMV-seropositive.

The genes are TRBV25-1 and TRBJ1-3; no reliable D call. This CDR3 contains 15 residues. The germline gives CDR1 MGHDK, CDR2 SYGVNS. Trimming took 3 bases from V and 0 from J, leaving 9 bases between them. The CDR3 bases are TGTGCCAGCAGTGATTACGGGAGCTCTGGAAACACCATATATTTT. This translates into CASSDYGSSGNTIYF.

This clone was detected a few times. The gene calls are TRBV7-2 and TRBJ1-1, with D possibly being TRBD1 (6 bases). The germline V gene encodes CDR1 SGHTA and CDR2 FQGNSA. V was pared by 5 bases and J by 2 bases, with 12 bases between. The CDR3 totals 14 residues. CDR3 residues: CASSPSTGNTEAFF. The DNA of the CDR3 is TGTGCCAGCAGCCCCTCGACAGGTAACACTGAAGCTTTCTTT. Combining the CDR3 with reference TRBV7-2 and TRBJ1-1 gives the whole variable domain GAGVSQSPSNKVTEKGKDVELRCDPISGHTALYWYRQSLGQGLEFLIYFQGNSAPDKSGLPSDRFSAERTGGSVSTLTIQRTQQEDSAVYLCASSPSTGNTEAFFGQGTRLTVV.